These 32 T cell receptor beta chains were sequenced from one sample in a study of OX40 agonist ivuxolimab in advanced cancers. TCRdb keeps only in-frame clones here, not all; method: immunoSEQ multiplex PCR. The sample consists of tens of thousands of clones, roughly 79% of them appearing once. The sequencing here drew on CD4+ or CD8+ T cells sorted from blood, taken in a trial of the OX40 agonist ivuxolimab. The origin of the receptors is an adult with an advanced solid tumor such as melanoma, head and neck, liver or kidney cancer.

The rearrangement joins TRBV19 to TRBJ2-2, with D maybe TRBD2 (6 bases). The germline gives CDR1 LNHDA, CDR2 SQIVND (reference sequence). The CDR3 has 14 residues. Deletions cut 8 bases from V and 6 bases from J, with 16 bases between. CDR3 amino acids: CASSRQGGPGELFF. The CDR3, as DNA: TGTGCCAGTTCCCGACAAGGAGGGCCCGGGGAGCTGTTTTTT.

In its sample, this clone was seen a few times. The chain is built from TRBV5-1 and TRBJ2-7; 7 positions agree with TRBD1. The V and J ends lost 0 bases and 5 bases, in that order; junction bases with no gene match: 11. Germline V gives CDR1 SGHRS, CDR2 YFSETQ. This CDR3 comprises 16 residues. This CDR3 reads CASSLAFGRGSHEQYF. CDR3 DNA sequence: TGCGCCAGCAGCTTGGCCTTCGGCAGGGGGTCCCACGAGCAGTACTTC.

The CDR3: CASSLTGGAGTEAFF. The CDR3 DNA follows: TGTGCCAGCAGCTTAACAGGGGGCGCCGGCACTGAAGCTTTCTTT. The chain recombines TRBV7-6 with TRBJ1-1, with TRBD1 matching 9 bases. The V and J ends lost 2 bases and 4 bases, in that order; junction bases with no gene match: 5. CDR1 SGHVS and CDR2 FNYEAQ come from the germline V gene. This CDR3 spans 15 amino acids.

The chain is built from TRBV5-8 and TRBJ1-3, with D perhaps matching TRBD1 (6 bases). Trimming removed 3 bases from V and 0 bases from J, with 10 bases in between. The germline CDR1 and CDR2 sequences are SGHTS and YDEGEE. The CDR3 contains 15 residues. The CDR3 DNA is TGTGCCAGCAGCTGGGGACACATCTCTGGAAACACCATATATTTT. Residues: CASSWGHISGNTIYF.

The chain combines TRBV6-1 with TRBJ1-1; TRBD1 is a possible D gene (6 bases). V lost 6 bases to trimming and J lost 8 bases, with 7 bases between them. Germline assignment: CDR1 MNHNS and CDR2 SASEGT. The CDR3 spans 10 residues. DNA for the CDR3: TGTGCCAGCAGGGGGACAGAAGCTTTCTTT. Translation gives CASRGTEAFF.

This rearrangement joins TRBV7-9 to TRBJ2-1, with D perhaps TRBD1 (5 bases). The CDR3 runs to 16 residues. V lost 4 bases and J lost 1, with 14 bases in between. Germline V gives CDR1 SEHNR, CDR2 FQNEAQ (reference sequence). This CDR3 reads CASSSTRQSSYNEQFF. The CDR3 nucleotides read TGTGCCAGCAGCTCAACACGACAGAGTTCCTACAATGAGCAGTTCTTC. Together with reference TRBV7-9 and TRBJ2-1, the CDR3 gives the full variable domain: DTGVSQNPRHKITKRGQNVTFRCDPISEHNRLYWYRQTLGQGPEFLTYFQNEAQLEKSRLLSDRFSAERPKGSFSTLEIQRTEQGDSAMYLCASSSTRQSSYNEQFFGPGTRLTVL.

The CDR3 coding sequence is TGCGCCAGCAGTGAGGAGACAGGGTCTAATTCACCCCTCCACTTT. Protein product: CASSEETGSNSPLHF. V gene TRBV10-2 combines with J gene TRBJ1-6, with 7 nucleotides matching TRBD1. CDR1 is WSHSY and CDR2 is SAAADI in the germline V gene. This CDR3 is built from 15 residues. The V and J ends lost 2 bases and 6 bases, in that order; junction bases with no gene match: 4.

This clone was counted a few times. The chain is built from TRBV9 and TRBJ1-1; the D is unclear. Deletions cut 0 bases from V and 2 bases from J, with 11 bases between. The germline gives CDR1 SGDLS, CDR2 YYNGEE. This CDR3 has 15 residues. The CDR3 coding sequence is TGTGCCAGCAGCGTAGGTTCTTTTCGAAACACTGAAGCTTTCTTT. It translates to CASSVGSFRNTEAFF.

The CDR3 is CSVGGGDHTGELFF. CDR3 sequence (DNA): TGCAGCGTGGGGGGAGGGGACCACACCGGGGAGCTGTTTTTT. This chain joins TRBV29-1 and TRBJ2-2, with 7 bases lining up with TRBD2. V lost 6 bases, J lost 3 bases, and 7 bases stayed unmatched. The length of the CDR3 is 14 residues. Germline V gene lookup returns CDR1 SQVTM and CDR2 ANQGSEA.

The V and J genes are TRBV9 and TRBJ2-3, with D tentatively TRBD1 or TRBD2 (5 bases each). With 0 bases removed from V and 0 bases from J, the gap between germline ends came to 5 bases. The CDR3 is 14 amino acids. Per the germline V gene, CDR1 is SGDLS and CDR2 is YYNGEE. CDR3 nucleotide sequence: TGTGCCAGCAGCGTAGGGGGGAGCACAGATACGCAGTATTTT. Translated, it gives CASSVGGSTDTQYF.

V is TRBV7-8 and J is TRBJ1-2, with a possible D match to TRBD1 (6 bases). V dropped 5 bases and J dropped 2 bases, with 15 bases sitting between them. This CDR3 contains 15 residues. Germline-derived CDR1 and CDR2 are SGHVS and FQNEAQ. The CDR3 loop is CASSLSPGANYGYTF. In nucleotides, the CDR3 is TGTGCCAGCAGCCTATCCCCGGGGGCGAACTATGGCTACACCTTC.

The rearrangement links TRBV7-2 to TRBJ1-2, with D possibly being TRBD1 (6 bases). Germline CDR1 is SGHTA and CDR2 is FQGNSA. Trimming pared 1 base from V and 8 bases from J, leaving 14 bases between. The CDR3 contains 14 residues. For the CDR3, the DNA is TGTGCCAGCAGCTTAGAGGCAGGGGCGATAGGCTACACCTTC. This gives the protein CASSLEAGAIGYTF.

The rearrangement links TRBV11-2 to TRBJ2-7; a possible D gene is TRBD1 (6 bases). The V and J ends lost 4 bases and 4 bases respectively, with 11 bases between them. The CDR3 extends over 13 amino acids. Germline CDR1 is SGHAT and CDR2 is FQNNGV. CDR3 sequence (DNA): TGTGCCAGCAGCTGGGGCCAGGGGTACGAGCAGTACTTC. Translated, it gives CASSWGQGYEQYF.

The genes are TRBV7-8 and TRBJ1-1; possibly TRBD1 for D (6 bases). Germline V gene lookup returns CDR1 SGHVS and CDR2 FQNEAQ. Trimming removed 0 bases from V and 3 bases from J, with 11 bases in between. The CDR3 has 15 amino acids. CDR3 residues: CASSLAWGADTEAFF. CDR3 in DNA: TGTGCCAGCAGCTTAGCGTGGGGGGCGGACACTGAAGCTTTCTTT.

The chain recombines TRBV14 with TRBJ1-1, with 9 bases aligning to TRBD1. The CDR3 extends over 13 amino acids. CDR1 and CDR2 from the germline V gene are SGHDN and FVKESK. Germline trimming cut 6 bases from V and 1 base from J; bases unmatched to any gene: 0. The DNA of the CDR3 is TGTGCCAGCAGGGACAGGGGGAACACTGAAGCTTTCTTT. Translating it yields CASRDRGNTEAFF.

CDR3 sequence reads: CASSFPRDRETAQHF. The CDR3 coding sequence is TGTGCCAGCAGCTTCCCCCGGGACAGGGAAACAGCCCAGCATTTT. The genes are TRBV7-9 and TRBJ1-5; 9 bases line up with TRBD1. V shed 3 bases and J 11 bases; nucleotides not matched to a gene: 11. The CDR3 sequence is 15 residues long. CDR1 and CDR2 from the germline V gene are SEHNR and FQNEAQ (reference sequence).

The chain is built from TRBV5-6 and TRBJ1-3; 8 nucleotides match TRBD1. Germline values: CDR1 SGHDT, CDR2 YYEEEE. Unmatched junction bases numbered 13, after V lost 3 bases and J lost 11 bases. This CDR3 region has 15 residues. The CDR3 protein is CASSSGQGSGWAIYF. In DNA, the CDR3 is TGTGCCAGCAGCTCAGGACAGGGCTCTGGATGGGCCATATATTTT.

The CDR3 is CASSTRDSTSGANVLTF. In DNA form, the CDR3 reads TGCGCCAGCAGCACCAGGGACAGCACCTCTGGGGCCAACGTCCTGACTTTC. This chain joins TRBV5-1 and TRBJ2-6, with 7 bases fitting TRBD1. V lost 4 bases to trimming and J lost 0 bases; unmatched junction nucleotides: 7. This CDR3 is built from 17 residues. Germline CDR1 SGHRS, CDR2 YFSETQ.

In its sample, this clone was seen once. Here the CDR3 reads CASSPEGLELAKNIQYF. The CDR3 bases are TGTGCCAGCTCACCTGAGGGTCTCGAACTAGCCAAAAACATTCAGTACTTC. The chain uses TRBV18 and TRBJ2-4; tentatively, D is TRBD2 (5 bases). With 3 bases removed from V and 0 bases from J, the gap between germline ends came to 15 bases. In germline, CDR1 is KGHSH, CDR2 LQKENI. The CDR3 sequence is 17 residues long.

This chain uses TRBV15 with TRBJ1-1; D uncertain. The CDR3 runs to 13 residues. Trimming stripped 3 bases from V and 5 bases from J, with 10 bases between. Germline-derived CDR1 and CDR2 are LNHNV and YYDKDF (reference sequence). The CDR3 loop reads CATSSRAGTEAFF. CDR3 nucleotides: TGTGCCACCAGCAGTAGGGCGGGAACTGAAGCTTTCTTT.

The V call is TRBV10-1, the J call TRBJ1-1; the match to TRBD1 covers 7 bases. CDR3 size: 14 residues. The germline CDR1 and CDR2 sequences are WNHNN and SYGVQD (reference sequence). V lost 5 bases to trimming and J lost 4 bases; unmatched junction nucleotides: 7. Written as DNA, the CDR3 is TGCGCCAGCAGTCTAACGGCAGGGGGCACTGAAGCTTTCTTT. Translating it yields CASSLTAGGTEAFF.

Written as DNA, the CDR3 is TGTGCCAGCAGCTCAAGGGGGCCACACGAGCAGTACTTC. Translating it yields CASSSRGPHEQYF. The rearrangement links TRBV13 to TRBJ2-7; TRBD1 matches 7 bases. The trim removed 4 bases at V and 5 bases at J, leaving 5 bases unmatched. Germline V lookup: CDR1 PRHDT, CDR2 FYEKMQ (reference sequence). This CDR3 is built from 13 residues.

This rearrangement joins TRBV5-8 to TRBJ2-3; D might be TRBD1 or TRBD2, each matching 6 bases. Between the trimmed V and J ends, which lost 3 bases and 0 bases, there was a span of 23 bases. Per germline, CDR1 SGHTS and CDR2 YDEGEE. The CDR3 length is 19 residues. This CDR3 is CASSSPWPGAHLSTDTQYF. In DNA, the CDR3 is TGTGCCAGCAGCTCCCCTTGGCCGGGGGCCCACCTTAGCACAGATACGCAGTATTTT.

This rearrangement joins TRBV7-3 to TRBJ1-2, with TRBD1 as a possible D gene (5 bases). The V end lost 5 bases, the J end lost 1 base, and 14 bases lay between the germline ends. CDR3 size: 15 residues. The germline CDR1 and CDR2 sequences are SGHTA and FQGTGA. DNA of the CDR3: TGTGCCAGCAGCACGATGGGGCAGATTAACTATGGCTACACCTTC. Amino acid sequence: CASSTMGQINYGYTF.

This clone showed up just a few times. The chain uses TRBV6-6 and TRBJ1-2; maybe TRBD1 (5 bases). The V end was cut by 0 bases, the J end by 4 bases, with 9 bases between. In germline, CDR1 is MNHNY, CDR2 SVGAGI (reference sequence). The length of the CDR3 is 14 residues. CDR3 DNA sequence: TGTGCCAGCAGTTACTCTGGGGGTGGCTATGGCTACACCTTC. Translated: CASSYSGGGYGYTF.

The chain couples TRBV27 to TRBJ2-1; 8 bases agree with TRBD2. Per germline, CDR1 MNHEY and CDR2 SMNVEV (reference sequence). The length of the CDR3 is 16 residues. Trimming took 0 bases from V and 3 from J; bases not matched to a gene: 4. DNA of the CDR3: TGTGCCAGCAGTTTATCTGCGGGGGGCTACTACAATGAGCAGTTCTTC. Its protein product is CASSLSAGGYYNEQFF.

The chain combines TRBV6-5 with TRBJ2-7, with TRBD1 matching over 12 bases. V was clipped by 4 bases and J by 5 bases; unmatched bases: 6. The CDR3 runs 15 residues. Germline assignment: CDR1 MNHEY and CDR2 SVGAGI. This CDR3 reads CASSSGTGGWNEQYF. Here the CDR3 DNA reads TGTGCCAGCAGTTCCGGGACAGGGGGCTGGAACGAGCAGTACTTC.

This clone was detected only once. CDR3 DNA sequence: TGTGCCTGGAGTCACGGAGGGCCAACCGGAGTGGGCGGTGGCTACACCTTC. Amino acids: CAWSHGGPTGVGGGYTF. V and J are TRBV30 and TRBJ1-2; the D is unclear. Between the trimmed V and J ends, which lost 2 bases and 7 bases, there was a span of 26 bases. This CDR3 spans 17 amino acids. In germline, CDR1 is GTSNPN, CDR2 SVGIG (reference sequence).

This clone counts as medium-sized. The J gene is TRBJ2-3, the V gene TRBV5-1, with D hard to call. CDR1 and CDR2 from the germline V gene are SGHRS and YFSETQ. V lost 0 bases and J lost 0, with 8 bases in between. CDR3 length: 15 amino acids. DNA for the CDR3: TGCGCCAGCAGCTTGGAGGCAGCCAGCACAGATACGCAGTATTTT. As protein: CASSLEAASTDTQYF. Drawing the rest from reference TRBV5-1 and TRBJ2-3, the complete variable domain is KAGVTQTPRYLIKTRGQQVTLSCSPISGHRSVSWYQQTPGQGLQFLFEYFSETQRNKGNFPGRFSGRQFSNSRSEMNVSTLELGDSALYLCASSLEAASTDTQYFGPGTRLTVL.

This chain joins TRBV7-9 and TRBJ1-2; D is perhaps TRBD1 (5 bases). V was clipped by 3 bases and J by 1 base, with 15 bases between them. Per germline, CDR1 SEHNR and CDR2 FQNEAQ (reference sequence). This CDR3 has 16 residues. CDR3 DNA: TGTGCCAGCAGCTTCTCTACAAGGGGCGATAACTATGGCTACACCTTC. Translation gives CASSFSTRGDNYGYTF.

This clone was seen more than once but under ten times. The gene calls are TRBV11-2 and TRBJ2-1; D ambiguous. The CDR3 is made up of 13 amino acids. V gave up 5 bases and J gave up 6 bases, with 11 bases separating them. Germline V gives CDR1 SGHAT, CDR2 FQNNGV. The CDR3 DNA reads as TGTGCCAGCAGCCCGCCGGACCGCAATGAGCAGTTCTTC. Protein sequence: CASSPPDRNEQFF.

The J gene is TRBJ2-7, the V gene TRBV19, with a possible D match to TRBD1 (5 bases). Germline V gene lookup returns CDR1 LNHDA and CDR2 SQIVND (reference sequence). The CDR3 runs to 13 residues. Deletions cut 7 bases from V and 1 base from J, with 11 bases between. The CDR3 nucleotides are TGTGCCAGTAAAATTCCAGGGTCCTACGAGCAGTACTTC. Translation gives CASKIPGSYEQYF.